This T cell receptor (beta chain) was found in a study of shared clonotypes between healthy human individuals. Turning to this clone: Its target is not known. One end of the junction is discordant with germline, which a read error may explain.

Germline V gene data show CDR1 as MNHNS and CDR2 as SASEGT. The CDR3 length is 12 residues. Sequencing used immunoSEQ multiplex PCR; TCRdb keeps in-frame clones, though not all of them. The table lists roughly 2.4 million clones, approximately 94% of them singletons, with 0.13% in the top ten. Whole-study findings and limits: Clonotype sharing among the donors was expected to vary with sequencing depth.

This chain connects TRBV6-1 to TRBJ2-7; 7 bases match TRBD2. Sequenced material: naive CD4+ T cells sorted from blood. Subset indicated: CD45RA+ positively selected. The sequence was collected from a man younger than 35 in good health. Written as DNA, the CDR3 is TGTGCCAGCAGAGGACCGGGAGGTCCCGCGGACTTC. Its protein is CASRGPGGPADF.